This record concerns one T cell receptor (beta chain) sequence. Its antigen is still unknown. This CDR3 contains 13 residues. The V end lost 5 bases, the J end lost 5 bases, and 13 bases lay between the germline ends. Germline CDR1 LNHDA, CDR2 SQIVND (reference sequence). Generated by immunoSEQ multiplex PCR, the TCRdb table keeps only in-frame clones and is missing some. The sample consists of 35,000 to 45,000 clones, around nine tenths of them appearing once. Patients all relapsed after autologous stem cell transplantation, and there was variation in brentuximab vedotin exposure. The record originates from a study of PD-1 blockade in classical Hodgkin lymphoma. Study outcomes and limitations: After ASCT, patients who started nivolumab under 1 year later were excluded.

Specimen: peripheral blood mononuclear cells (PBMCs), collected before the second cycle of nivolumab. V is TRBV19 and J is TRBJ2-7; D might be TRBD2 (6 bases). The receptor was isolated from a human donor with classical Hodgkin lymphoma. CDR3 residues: CASSHRESHEQYF. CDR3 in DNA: TGTGCCAGTAGTCATCGGGAGAGCCACGAGCAGTACTTC.